This T cell receptor beta chain was recorded in a study of cytomegalovirus exposure and HLA in healthy donors. Details on this clone: The antigen remains undetermined.

Study-level results: TCR sequences were mostly rare, though some public TCRs occurred in many donors. Reportedly, diagnosis of cytomegalovirus status by the classifier showed high specificity and sensitivity.

Germline CDR1 reads SGHDN; CDR2 reads FVKESK. The CDR3 runs 16 residues. Trimming stripped 1 base from V and 3 bases from J, with 16 bases between. Only in-frame clones appear in the TCRdb table, and some are missing; sequencing was by immunoSEQ multiplex PCR. This sample carries approximately 76,000 clones, around 94% of them seen once, and the ten largest clones take about 2.1%. This sequence joins TRBV14 and TRBJ2-7; no reliable D call. The receptor's source is a woman aged 18-30 years in good health and CMV-seronegative. Sequences were obtained from PBMCs. The CDR3 region has the DNA TGTGCCAGCAGCCAAGTGCTTAGTGAGGCCTTCTACGAGCAGTACTTC. Translated: CASSQVLSEAFYEQYF. Combining the CDR3 with reference TRBV14 and TRBJ2-7 gives the whole variable domain EAGVTQFPSHSVIEKGQTVTLRCDPISGHDNLYWYRRVMGKEIKFLLHFVKESKQDESGMPNNRFLAERTGGTYSTLKVQPAELEDSGVYFCASSQVLSEAFYEQYFGPGTRLTVT.